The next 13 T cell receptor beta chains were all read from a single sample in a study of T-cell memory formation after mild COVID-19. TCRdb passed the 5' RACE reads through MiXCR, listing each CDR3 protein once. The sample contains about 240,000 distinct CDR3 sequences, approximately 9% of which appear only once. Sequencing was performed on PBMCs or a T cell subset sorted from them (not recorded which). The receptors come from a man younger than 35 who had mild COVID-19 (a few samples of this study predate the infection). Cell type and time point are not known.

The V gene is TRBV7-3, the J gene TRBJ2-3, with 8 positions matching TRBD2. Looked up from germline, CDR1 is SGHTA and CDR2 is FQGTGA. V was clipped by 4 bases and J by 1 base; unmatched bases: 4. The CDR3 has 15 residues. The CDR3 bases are TGTGCCAGCAGCTCCCAGCGGGGGCGCACAGATACGCAGTATTTT. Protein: CASSSQRGRTDTQYF.

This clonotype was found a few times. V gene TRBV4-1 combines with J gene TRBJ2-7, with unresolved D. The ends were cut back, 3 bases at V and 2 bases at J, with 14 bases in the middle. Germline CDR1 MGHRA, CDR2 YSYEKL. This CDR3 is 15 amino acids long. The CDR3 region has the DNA TGCGCCAGCAGCCAGGGTGACGTCATACCCTACGAGCAGTACTTC. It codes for CASSQGDVIPYEQYF.

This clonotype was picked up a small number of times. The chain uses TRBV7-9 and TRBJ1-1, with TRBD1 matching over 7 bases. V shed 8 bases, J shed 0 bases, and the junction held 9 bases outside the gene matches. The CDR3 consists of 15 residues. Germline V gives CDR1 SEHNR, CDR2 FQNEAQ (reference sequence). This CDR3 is CASDTRQGMNTEAFF. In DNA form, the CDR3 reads TGTGCCAGCGACACCCGACAGGGAATGAACACTGAAGCTTTCTTT.

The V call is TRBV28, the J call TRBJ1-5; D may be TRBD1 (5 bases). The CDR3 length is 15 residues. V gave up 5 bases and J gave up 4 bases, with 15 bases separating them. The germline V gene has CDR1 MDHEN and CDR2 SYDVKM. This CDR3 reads CASSDLAGANQPQHF. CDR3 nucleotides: TGTGCCAGCAGTGATCTAGCTGGGGCGAATCAGCCCCAGCATTTT.

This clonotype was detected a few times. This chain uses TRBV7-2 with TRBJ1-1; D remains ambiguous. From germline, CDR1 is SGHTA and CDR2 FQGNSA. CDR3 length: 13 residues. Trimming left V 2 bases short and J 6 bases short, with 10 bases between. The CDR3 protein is CASSLLAGSEAFF. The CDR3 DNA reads TGTGCCAGCAGCTTATTGGCGGGCTCTGAAGCTTTCTTT.

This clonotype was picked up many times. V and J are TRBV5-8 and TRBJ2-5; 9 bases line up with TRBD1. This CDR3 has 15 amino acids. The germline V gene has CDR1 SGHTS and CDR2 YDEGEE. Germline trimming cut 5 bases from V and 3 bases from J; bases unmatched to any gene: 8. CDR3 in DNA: TGTGCCAGCAGGCCTAAACAGGGGGCCAAAGAGACCCAGTACTTC. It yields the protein CASRPKQGAKETQYF.

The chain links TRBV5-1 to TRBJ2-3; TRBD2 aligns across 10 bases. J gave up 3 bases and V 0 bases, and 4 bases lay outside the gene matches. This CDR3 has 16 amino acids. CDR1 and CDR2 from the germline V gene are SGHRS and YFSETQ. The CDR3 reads CASSLVLAGATDTQYF. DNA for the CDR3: TGCGCCAGCAGCTTGGTCCTAGCGGGGGCGACAGATACGCAGTATTTT.

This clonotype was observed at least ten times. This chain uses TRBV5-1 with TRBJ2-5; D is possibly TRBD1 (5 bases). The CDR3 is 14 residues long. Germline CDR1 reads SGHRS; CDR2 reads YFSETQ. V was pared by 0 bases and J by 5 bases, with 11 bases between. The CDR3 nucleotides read TGCGCCAGCAGCTTGGTTCCAGGGAAGGAGACCCAGTACTTC. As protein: CASSLVPGKETQYF.

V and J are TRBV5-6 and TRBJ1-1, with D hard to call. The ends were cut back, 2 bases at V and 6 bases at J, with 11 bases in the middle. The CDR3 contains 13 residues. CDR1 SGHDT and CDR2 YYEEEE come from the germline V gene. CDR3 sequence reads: CASSLKGIAEAFF. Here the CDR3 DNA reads TGTGCCAGCAGCTTAAAGGGAATCGCTGAAGCTTTCTTT.

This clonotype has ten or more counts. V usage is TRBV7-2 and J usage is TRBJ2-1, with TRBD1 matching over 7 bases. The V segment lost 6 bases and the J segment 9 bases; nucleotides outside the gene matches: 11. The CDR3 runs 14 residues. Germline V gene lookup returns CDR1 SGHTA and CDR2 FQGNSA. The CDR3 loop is CASSRGPPRGEQFF. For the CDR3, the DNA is TGTGCCAGCAGTAGGGGGCCCCCCAGGGGTGAGCAGTTCTTC.

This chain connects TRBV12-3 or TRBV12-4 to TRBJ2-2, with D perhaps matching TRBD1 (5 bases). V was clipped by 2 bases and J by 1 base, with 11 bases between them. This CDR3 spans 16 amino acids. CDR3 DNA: TGTGCCAGCAGTTTATGGGGAAGGGGGAACACCGGGGAGCTGTTTTTT. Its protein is CASSLWGRGNTGELFF.

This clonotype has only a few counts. This chain's CDR3 is CASSPDGRTDTQYF. The CDR3 DNA reads TGTGCCAGCTCACCGGACGGCCGCACAGATACGCAGTATTTT. V gene TRBV18 combines with J gene TRBJ2-3; no firm D call. Germline lookup yields CDR1 KGHSH and CDR2 LQKENI. The CDR3 length is 14 residues. The V end lost 3 bases, the J end lost 1 base, and 8 bases lay between the germline ends.

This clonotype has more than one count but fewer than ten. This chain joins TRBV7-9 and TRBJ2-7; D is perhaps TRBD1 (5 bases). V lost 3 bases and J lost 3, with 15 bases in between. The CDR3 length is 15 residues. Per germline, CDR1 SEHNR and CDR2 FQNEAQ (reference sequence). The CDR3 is CASSLVQGVLYEQYV. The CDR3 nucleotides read TGTGCCAGCAGCTTGGTACAAGGGGTACTCTACGAGCAGTACGTC.